This entry is about one TCR beta chain. The data stem from a study of blood T cell repertoires in COVID-19. The germline V gene has CDR1 LNHDA and CDR2 SQIVND (reference sequence). The V gene end was trimmed by 4 bases and the J gene end by 1 base; junction bases not matched to a gene: 9. This CDR3 is built from 16 residues. The assay was immunoSEQ multiplex PCR, and TCRdb's table has in-frame clones only and misses some. The profile shows 150,000 to 200,000 clones, around four fifths of them singletons. The chain combines TRBV19 with TRBJ1-1, with 7 bases aligning to TRBD1. This TCR derives from a woman in her seventies with COVID-19, enrolled during active disease. Material for sequencing was peripheral blood. The chain's CDR3 is CASSSLPGQTNTEAFF. CDR3 DNA sequence: TGTGCCAGTAGTAGCCTACCGGGACAGACGAACACTGAAGCTTTCTTT.